Described below is a single TCR beta chain sequence and its context. This sample was taken from a study of blood T cell repertoires in COVID-19. Study summary: Sample material is recorded as cDNA or gDNA derived from T cells, B-cell-depleted T cells, or PBMCs.

Per the germline V gene, CDR1 is SGHRS and CDR2 is YFSETQ. CDR3 length: 18 amino acids. With 4 bases removed from V and 8 bases from J, the gap between germline ends came to 30 bases. Study processing details: Amplification of reference gene primers provided the estimated nucleated cell counts. Produced via immunoSEQ multiplex PCR; TCRdb's table is partial and in-frame only. The DNA was the basis for D and trimming; V, J and clone size are from that table. Seen here are about 190,000 clones, roughly 78% observed once, and the top ten hold about 3%. The sequencing sample was made of peripheral blood. The receptor was isolated from a woman older than 75 with active or convalescent COVID-19. The chain carries TRBV5-1 and TRBJ1-2; no clear D. The CDR3 protein is CASSPELEAGGFLSGYTF. DNA for the CDR3: TGCGCCAGCAGCCCGGAATTGGAGGCCGGTGGTTTTTTGTCGGGCTACACCTTC.